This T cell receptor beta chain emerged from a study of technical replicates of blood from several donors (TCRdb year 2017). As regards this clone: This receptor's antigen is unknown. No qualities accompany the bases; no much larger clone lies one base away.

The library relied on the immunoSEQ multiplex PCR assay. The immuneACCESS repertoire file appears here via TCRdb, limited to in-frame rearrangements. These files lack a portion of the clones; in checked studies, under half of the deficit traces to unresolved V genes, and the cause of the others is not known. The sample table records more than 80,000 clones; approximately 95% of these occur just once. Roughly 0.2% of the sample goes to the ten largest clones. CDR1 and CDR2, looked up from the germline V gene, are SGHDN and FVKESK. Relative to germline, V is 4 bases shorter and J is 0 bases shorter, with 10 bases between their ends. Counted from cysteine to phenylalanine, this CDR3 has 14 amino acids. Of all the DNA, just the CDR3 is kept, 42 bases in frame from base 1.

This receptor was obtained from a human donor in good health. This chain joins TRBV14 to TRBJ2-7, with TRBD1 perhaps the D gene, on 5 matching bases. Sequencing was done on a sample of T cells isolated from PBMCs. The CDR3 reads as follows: CASSPGAVSYEQYF. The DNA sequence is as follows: TGTGCCAGCAGCCCTGGGGCGGTCTCCTACGAGCAGTACTTC.